This entry features one TCR beta chain sequence. Its matching antigen is unknown. This sample stems from a study of shared clonotypes between healthy human individuals. Sequencing used immunoSEQ multiplex PCR; TCRdb keeps in-frame clones, though not all of them. The sample lists almost 700,000 clones; 92% were seen once. Naive CD8 populations comprised CD45RO-negative cells positively selected for CCR7, excluding terminally differentiated effector memory CD45RA+ cells. Study results and limitations: Naive subsets, compared against memory subsets, generally had larger estimated richness values. Only blood was sampled; tissue repertoires likely differ. When naive CD4 clonotypes were compared across a few donors, 4% to 6.5% were shared.

The CDR3 contains 17 residues. CDR1 MDHEN and CDR2 SYDVKM come from the germline V gene. J was trimmed by 3 bases and V by 7 bases; bases with no gene match: 16. This receptor was identified in a man under 40 in good health. Sequencing used naive CD8+ T cells sorted from blood. The V and J genes are TRBV28 and TRBJ1-2, with 8 bases aligning to TRBD1. This chain's CDR3 is CASTLRQGQAPDYGYTF. The DNA for the CDR3 is TGTGCCAGCACCCTCCGTCAGGGACAGGCCCCCGACTATGGCTACACCTTC.